The count of the clone carrying this T cell receptor beta chain is one. The antigen remains undetermined. The CDR3 extends over 13 amino acids. The ends lost 8 bases at V and 9 bases at J; junction bases unmatched: 12. Germline assignment: CDR1 PRHDT and CDR2 FYEKMQ (reference sequence). This entry is derived from a study of T cells in Graves' hyperthyroidism and ophthalmopathy. Whole-study results and caveats: Before onset, ophthalmopathy was predicted by the model a median approximately 6.5 months earlier. In simple terms, a model built on 13 V-J features told ophthalmopathy apart from stable hyperthyroidism.

TCR beta CDR3 region amplification was performed from RNA transcripts. Carried out on the TCR CDR3, a first-round RT-PCR used the HTBI primer set. TCRdb independently ran MiXCR on the multiplex PCR reads; one entry per CDR3 protein. The sample has around 350,000 distinct CDR3 sequences, about a sixth seen once. Blood was obtained at the first hyperthyroidism diagnosis, which preceded any ophthalmopathy symptoms. The chain is built from TRBV13 and TRBJ1-1, with 7 bases lining up with TRBD1. The TCR comes from a woman in her twenties or thirties with Graves' hyperthyroidism that later progressed to Graves' ophthalmopathy. Sequenced sample: blood. The CDR3 bases are TGTGCCAGCGGGTCAGGGACAGCTGGGCAAGCTTTCTTT. Protein sequence: CASGSGTAGQAFF. Drawing the rest from reference TRBV13 and TRBJ1-1, the complete variable domain is AAGVIQSPRHLIKEKRETATLKCYPIPRHDTVYWYQQGPGQDPQFLISFYEKMQSDKGSIPDRFSAQQFSDYHSELNMSSLELGDSALYFCASGSGTAGQAFFGQGTRLTVV.